Listed here are 20 T cell receptor beta chains from one sample, sequenced in a study of early T cells in non-severe SARS-CoV-2 infection. One entry per CDR3 protein results from TCRdb running MiXCR on the 5' RACE reads. The profile shows fewer than 80,000 distinct CDR3 sequences, about 11% of them singletons. The sample in question was whole blood, obtained at baseline. These receptors were taken from an adult who was a healthcare worker with PCR-confirmed SARS-CoV-2 infection or an uninfected control (not recorded which).

The chain is built from TRBV4-3 and TRBJ1-1; a weak D match, TRBD1 (5 bases). The ends were cut back, 4 bases at V and 3 bases at J, with 15 bases in the middle. Germline loops: CDR1 LGHNA, CDR2 YSLEER. CDR3 length: 15 residues. The CDR3 DNA reads as TGCGCCAGCAGCCCTTCGGGACCTGTGTACACTGAAGCTTTCTTT. Translation: CASSPSGPVYTEAFF.

This clonotype occurred many times. V and J are TRBV20-1 and TRBJ1-1, with no clear D. Per the germline V gene, CDR1 is DFQATT and CDR2 is SNEGSKA (reference sequence). This CDR3 is built from 14 residues. The V gene lost 1 base and the J gene lost 0 bases, with 9 bases spanning the gap. CDR3 region: CSARGAFMNTEAFF. Here the CDR3 DNA reads TGCAGTGCTAGAGGGGCTTTCATGAACACTGAAGCTTTCTTT.

This sequence joins TRBV19 and TRBJ2-5; 7 nucleotides line up with TRBD1. The V segment lost 9 bases and the J segment 3 bases; nucleotides outside the gene matches: 7. Germline values: CDR1 LNHDA, CDR2 SQIVND (reference sequence). The CDR3 extends over 13 amino acids. The CDR3 DNA reads TGTGCCAGCGCCCGCGACAGGGAAGAGACCCAGTACTTC. Its protein product is CASARDREETQYF.

The chain carries TRBV5-5 and TRBJ2-2, with D unclear. CDR1 is SGHKS and CDR2 is YYEKEE in the germline V gene (reference sequence). With 4 bases removed from V and 6 bases from J, the gap between germline ends came to 13 bases. The CDR3 covers 14 residues. The CDR3 coding sequence is TGTGCCAGCAGCCTTACATCCCAGCCCGGGGAGCTGTTTTTT. It yields the protein CASSLTSQPGELFF.

The chain recombines TRBV10-3 with TRBJ1-1; D remains ambiguous. CDR1 ENHRY and CDR2 SYGVKD come from the germline V gene. This CDR3 is built from 12 residues. V lost 5 bases and J lost 4, with 8 bases in between. Written as DNA, the CDR3 is TGTGCCATCAGTCCCCGGGGCACTGAAGCTTTCTTT. As protein: CAISPRGTEAFF.

This clonotype was seen a few times. This rearrangement joins TRBV29-1 to TRBJ2-3, with D possibly being TRBD1 (6 bases). Germline lookup yields CDR1 SQVTM and CDR2 ANQGSEA. V was shortened by 7 bases and J by 3 bases, with 14 bases between the two germline ends. CDR3 length equals 13 residues. The chain's CDR3 is CSGLRGDTDTQYF. As DNA, the CDR3 is TGCAGCGGCCTCAGGGGAGATACAGATACGCAGTATTTT.

The chain joins TRBV6-2 or TRBV6-3 to TRBJ2-7; 11 bases match TRBD2. The CDR3 is 15 residues long. Germline assignment: CDR1 MNHEY and CDR2 SVGEGT. With 5 bases clipped from V and 7 bases from J, the junction kept 10 bases outside the gene matches. The CDR3 DNA reads as TGTGCCAGCAGTCTACGACTAGCGGGGATATGGGAGCAGTACTTC. Its translation is CASSLRLAGIWEQYF.

This clonotype was counted many times. The V and J genes are TRBV19 and TRBJ1-2; a weak D match, TRBD1 (6 bases). CDR3 length equals 14 residues. Germline V gene lookup returns CDR1 LNHDA and CDR2 SQIVND (reference sequence). Trimming shortened V by 5 bases and J by 3 bases, and 13 bases separated the two germline ends. CDR3 amino acids: CASSPTGRDYGYTF. CDR3 coding DNA: TGTGCCAGTAGTCCTACAGGGAGAGACTATGGCTACACCTTC.

This chain uses TRBV7-2 with TRBJ1-6; 8 bases are shared with TRBD1. The CDR3 has 15 amino acids. Germline values: CDR1 SGHTA, CDR2 FQGNSA. Germline trimming cut 5 bases from V and 4 bases from J; bases unmatched to any gene: 4. CDR3 residues: CASSGGQGYNSPLHF. DNA of the CDR3: TGTGCCAGCAGCGGCGGACAGGGATATAATTCACCCCTCCACTTT. Using reference TRBV7-2 and TRBJ1-6 for the parts outside the CDR3, the full variable domain is GAGVSQSPSNKVTEKGKDVELRCDPISGHTALYWYRQSLGQGLEFLIYFQGNSAPDKSGLPSDRFSAERTGGSVSTLTIQRTQQEDSAVYLCASSGGQGYNSPLHFGNGTRLTVT.

This clonotype was seen only a few times. This chain links TRBV5-6 with TRBJ2-1; TRBD2 matches at 10 bases. Looked up from germline, CDR1 is SGHDT and CDR2 is YYEEEE. The CDR3 spans 15 residues. Germline trimming cut 1 base from V and 6 bases from J; bases unmatched to any gene: 4. The CDR3 sequence is CASSLPSGGVNEQFF. The DNA of the CDR3 is TGTGCCAGCAGCTTGCCCAGCGGGGGGGTCAATGAGCAGTTCTTC.

CDR3 protein: CASSVVGGYGYTF. The CDR3 DNA reads TGTGCCAGCAGCGTAGTGGGGGGATATGGCTACACCTTC. The chain is built from TRBV9 and TRBJ1-2, with D possibly TRBD1 on 5 matching bases. V shed 0 bases and J shed 5 bases, with 8 bases lying between them. Looked up from germline, CDR1 is SGDLS and CDR2 is YYNGEE. CDR3 length: 13 amino acids.

This clonotype has only a few counts. This chain links TRBV19 with TRBJ1-4, with 7 bases aligning to TRBD1. Germline V lookup: CDR1 LNHDA, CDR2 SQIVND (reference sequence). This CDR3 is built from 15 residues. V dropped 5 bases and J dropped 3; count of bases not matched to a gene: 6. The DNA for the CDR3 is TGTGCCAGTAGTGCCGGGGGGACAGCTAATGAAAAACTGTTTTTT. Its protein product is CASSAGGTANEKLFF. Supplemented by reference TRBV19 and TRBJ1-4, the full variable domain reads DGGITQSPKYLFRKEGQNVTLSCEQNLNHDAMYWYRQDPGQGLRLIYYSQIVNDFQKGDIAEGYSVSREKKESFPLTVTSAQKNPTAFYLCASSAGGTANEKLFFGSGTQLSVL.

The chain has TRBV14 and TRBJ2-3; the match to TRBD2 covers 9 bases. CDR1 and CDR2 (germline): SGHDN, FVKESK. The CDR3 extends over 15 amino acids. J was trimmed by 8 bases and V by 5 bases; bases with no gene match: 11. The CDR3 protein is CASSAGGARALTQYF. Here the CDR3 DNA reads TGTGCCAGCAGCGCGGGGGGGGCTCGTGCCCTTACGCAGTATTTT.

This clonotype has ten or more counts. The gene calls are TRBV3-1 and TRBJ1-1, with 7 bases that match TRBD1. The length of the CDR3 is 13 residues. Germline V gene lookup returns CDR1 LGHDT and CDR2 YNNKEL (reference sequence). Unmatched junction bases numbered 7, after V lost 0 bases and J lost 12 bases. The CDR3 coding sequence is TGTGCCAGCAGCCAAGATTCGACAGGGTTTTCTTTCTTT. Translating gives CASSQDSTGFSFF. Looking up the rest from reference TRBV3-1 and TRBJ1-1 gives the full variable domain: DTAVSQTPKYLVTQMGNDKSIKCEQNLGHDTMYWYKQDSKKFLKIMFSYNNKELIINETVPNRFSPKSPDKAHLNLHINSLELGDSAVYFCASSQDSTGFSFFGQGTRLTVV.

This clonotype was seen at least ten times. The chain carries TRBV29-1 and TRBJ1-1, with no clear D. Looked up from germline, CDR1 is SQVTM and CDR2 is ANQGSEA. V was trimmed by 4 bases and J by 1 base, leaving 10 bases between them. This CDR3 spans 13 amino acids. The CDR3 sequence: CSVAGSANTEAFF. Here the CDR3 DNA reads TGCAGCGTTGCCGGGTCGGCGAACACTGAAGCTTTCTTT.

The V gene is TRBV7-2, the J gene TRBJ1-5; D remains unclear. The CDR3 is made up of 17 amino acids. The V gene lost 3 bases and the J gene lost 4 bases, with 19 bases spanning the gap. CDR1 is SGHTA and CDR2 is FQGNSA in the germline V gene. The chain's CDR3 is CASSFAPIGMSNQPQHF. CDR3 bases: TGTGCCAGCAGCTTTGCCCCGATAGGGATGAGTAATCAGCCCCAGCATTTT.

The chain joins TRBV12-3 or TRBV12-4 to TRBJ1-1, with D maybe TRBD1 (6 bases). The CDR3 runs to 18 residues. V was shortened by 1 base and J by 4 bases, with 22 bases between the two germline ends. CDR3 nucleotide sequence: TGTGCCAGCAGTTTAGTTGTGGACCATCAAGGGGGTAGCACTGAAGCTTTCTTT. It codes for CASSLVVDHQGGSTEAFF.

The chain has TRBV20-1 and TRBJ2-1; no clear D. The V gene's germline CDR1 is DFQATT and CDR2 SNEGSKA (reference sequence). Trimming removed 3 bases at V and 0 bases at J, with 6 bases between. The CDR3 contains 13 residues. CDR3 in amino acids: CSASGRSYNEQFF. The DNA of the CDR3 is TGCAGTGCTAGCGGACGCTCCTACAATGAGCAGTTCTTC.

The sample holds a few counts of this clonotype. This chain joins TRBV12-3 or TRBV12-4 and TRBJ2-5; 7 nucleotides align to TRBD1. This CDR3 contains 13 residues. The J segment lost 2 bases and the V segment lost 5 bases, leaving 2 bases of the junction unmatched. CDR3 loop: CASSKGQQETQYF. The CDR3 coding sequence is TGTGCCAGCAGTAAGGGACAGCAAGAGACCCAGTACTTC.

This clonotype was seen a handful of times. This chain uses TRBV6-2 or TRBV6-3 with TRBJ1-5; D may be TRBD1 (5 bases). CDR1 and CDR2 from the germline V gene are MNHEY and SVGEGT. The CDR3 covers 17 residues. The V end was cut by 4 bases, the J end by 0 bases, with 16 bases between. CDR3 in DNA: TGTGCCAGCAGTTCCGACCGGGACGGCGATAGCAATCAGCCCCAGCATTTT. This gives the protein CASSSDRDGDSNQPQHF.